These T cell receptor beta chains were read from a single sample in a study of blood T cell repertoires in COVID-19. Using immunoSEQ multiplex PCR, the repertoire was profiled, and TCRdb retains in-frame clones only, with some absent. The profile covers roughly 150,000 clones, with roughly 84% appearing a single time and less than 6.5% taken by the ten largest. Specimen: peripheral blood. These receptors came from a woman aged 50 to 60 with COVID-19, enrolled during active disease. The CDR3 runs from the conserved cysteine through the conserved F or W. The D gene is left open where the match is weak. A clone size is listed for some rows: how often the clone was seen (once, few, many), or a class if it is expanded.

D gene | J gene | V gene | clone size | CDR3 DNA | CDR3 protein
- | TRBJ2-5 | TRBV19 | - | TGTGCCAGTAGTCTCCGACTAGAAGAAGAGACCCAGTACTTC | CASSLRLEEETQYF
- | TRBJ2-7 | TRBV19 | - | TGTGCCAGTAGTGTAGCCCAGACATCCTACGAGCAGTACTTC | CASSVAQTSYEQYF
- | TRBJ1-2 | TRBV7-9 | - | TGTGCCAGCAGCTCCCTACTGGGGCTCTATGGCTACACCTTC | CASSSLLGLYGYTF
TRBD2 | TRBJ2-3 | TRBV7-3 | - | TGTGCCAGCAGCACCCGGACTAGCGGGGGGGCCCTCACAGATACGCAGTATTTT | CASSTRTSGGALTDTQYF
- | TRBJ1-1 | TRBV14 | - | TGTGCCAGCAGCCAAGATGGAGGTACATACCAGAACACTGAAGCTTTCTTT | CASSQDGGTYQNTEAFF
TRBD1 | TRBJ2-2 | TRBV6-5 | once | TGTGCCAGCGGGCAACAGGGGTTCGGGGAGCTGTTTTTT | CASGQQGFGELFF
- | TRBJ2-3 | TRBV11-2 | - | TGTGCCAGCAGCTTAGCTGGGGGGGGGCCAGCAGATACGCAGTATTTT | CASSLAGGGPADTQYF
- | TRBJ2-1 | TRBV12-3/TRBV12-4 | - | TGTGCCAGCAGTACCATAACAGGCCACCCGGGGTTCTTC | CASSTITGHPGFF
TRBD1 | TRBJ1-6 | TRBV7-9 | - | TGTGCCAGCAGTCCGGGACAGCCAAATTCACCCCTCCACTTT | CASSPGQPNSPLHF
- | TRBJ2-4 | TRBV2 | - | TGTGCCAGCGACCAAGGGGGAATCAAAAACATTCAGTACTTC | CASDQGGIKNIQYF
- | TRBJ1-6 | TRBV5-1 | - | TGCGCCAGCAGCCCCCGGACAGTCGCTACTAATTCACCCCTCCACTTT | CASSPRTVATNSPLHF
- | TRBJ2-3 | TRBV9 | once | TGTGCCAGCAGCGCTAATACAGATACGCAGTATTTT | CASSANTDTQYF
- | TRBJ1-5 | TRBV2 | - | TGTGCCAGCAGTGCAGGGAACTATTATAGCAATCAGCCCCAGCATTTT | CASSAGNYYSNQPQHF
TRBD1 | TRBJ2-1 | TRBV2 | - | TGTGCCAGCACCGGGGACAGGGGATCTGCTGAGCAGTTCTTC | CASTGDRGSAEQFF
TRBD1 | TRBJ1-2 | TRBV5-1 | - | TGCGCCAGCAGCACTGGACAGGGGGATGACTATGGCTACACCTTC | CASSTGQGDDYGYTF
- | TRBJ1-3 | TRBV30 | few | TGTGCCTGGAGTGGACAGTCGGGAAACACCATATATTTT | CAWSGQSGNTIYF
- | TRBJ2-7 | TRBV7-9 | - | TGTGCCAGCAGTCAAATGGGACTCCTATACGAGCAGTACTTC | CASSQMGLLYEQYF
TRBD2 | TRBJ2-3 | TRBV7-2 | - | TGTGCCAGCAGCACCCAACTAGCGGGGGGGGCAGATACGCAGTATTTT | CASSTQLAGGADTQYF
TRBD2 | TRBJ2-3 | TRBV11-3 | - | TGTGCCAGCAGCCGCCCCTGGACTAGCGAAACAGATACGCAGTATTTT | CASSRPWTSETDTQYF
- | TRBJ2-1 | TRBV9 | - | TGTGCCAGCAGCGTACAGGGTCATGAGCAGTTCTTC | CASSVQGHEQFF
- | TRBJ1-2 | TRBV5-6 | many | TGTGCCAGCAGCTTGGCCCAGGGGATTAACTATGGCTACACCTTC | CASSLAQGINYGYTF
TRBD2 | TRBJ2-5 | TRBV19 | - | TGTGCCAGTAGTATAGGACTAGCGGGGGCCTTGGGAGAGACCCAGTACTTC | CASSIGLAGALGETQYF
- | TRBJ2-3 | TRBV7-9 | - | TGTGCCAGCAGCTTAGCTATGTCTAGCCTTGGCACAGATACGCAGTATTTT | CASSLAMSSLGTDTQYF
- | TRBJ2-1 | TRBV5-1 | once | TGCGCCAGCAGGGTCATACTAGGCCACAATGAGCAGTTCTTC | CASRVILGHNEQFF
- | TRBJ2-2 | TRBV5-1 | - | TGCGCCAGCAGCGTGCAGTATGACACCGGGGAGCTGTTTTTT | CASSVQYDTGELFF
- | TRBJ1-1 | TRBV7-7 | - | TGTGCCAGCAGCCTTATAGGGCGACAGGTGGCTCGAGCTTTCTTT | CASSLIGRQVARAFF
- | TRBJ1-5 | TRBV2 | - | TGTGCCAGCAGTGAGTCGACAGTTAGCAATCAGCCCCAGCATTTT | CASSESTVSNQPQHF
- | TRBJ2-3 | TRBV3-1/TRBV3-2 | - | TGTGCCAGCAGCCAAGGAGGGGGGGCATTCCAGTATTTT | CASSQGGGAFQYF
TRBD2 | TRBJ2-1 | TRBV3-1/TRBV3-2 | - | TGTGCCAGCAGCGACGGACTAGCGGGGATCAATGAGCAGTTCTTC | CASSDGLAGINEQFF
- | TRBJ2-1 | TRBV30 | - | TGTGCCTGGAAAGTTGCAGGATCCTACAATGAGCAGTTCTTC | CAWKVAGSYNEQFF
- | TRBJ1-2 | TRBV30 | - | TGTGCCTGGAGTGTGGGGACTAACGGCTACACCTTC | CAWSVGTNGYTF
- | TRBJ1-3 | TRBV7-2 | - | TGTGCCAGCAGTCAACAGGTGGAGTTCTCTGGAAACACCATATATTTT | CASSQQVEFSGNTIYF
TRBD2 | TRBJ2-1 | TRBV10-3 | - | TGTGCCATCAGGGAGCGGGGGGGAAGTAACAATGAGCAGTTCTTC | CAIRERGGSNNEQFF
- | TRBJ1-5 | TRBV27 | - | TGTGCCAGCAGTGAACAGGGAAATCAGCCCCAGCATTTT | CASSEQGNQPQHF
- | TRBJ1-2 | TRBV19 | - | TGTGCCAGTAGTACCGACACAGGGACTATCAACTATGGCTACACCTTC | CASSTDTGTINYGYTF
TRBD1 | TRBJ1-4 | TRBV27 | - | TGTGCCAGCAGTTTGGGGACAGGCAATGAAAAACTGTTTTTT | CASSLGTGNEKLFF
TRBD1 | TRBJ1-1 | TRBV25-1 | once | TGTGCCAGCAGTGAATCGACTACAGGGGGGTCTGAAGCTTTCTTT | CASSESTTGGSEAFF
- | TRBJ1-1 | TRBV6-5 | - | TGTGCCAGCCGACCGACACAGGGGAACACTGAAGCTTTCTTT | CASRPTQGNTEAFF
- | TRBJ2-1 | TRBV2 | - | TGTGCCAGCACCCTAGAACAATACAATGAGCAGTTCTTC | CASTLEQYNEQFF
- | TRBJ1-2 | TRBV4-3 | few | TGCGCCAGCAGCCAAGATTACACCCTAGACTCAAGCTACACCTTC | CASSQDYTLDSSYTF
- | TRBJ1-5 | TRBV19 | - | TGTGCCAGTAGTACCTTCGATCAGCCCCAGCATTTT | CASSTFDQPQHF
- | TRBJ1-5 | TRBV6-4 | - | TGTGCCAGCAGTGAGAGCGGGGGAAGTCAGCCCCAGCATTTT | CASSESGGSQPQHF
- | TRBJ2-3 | TRBV3-1/TRBV3-2 | - | TGTGCCAGCAGCCCGCAATTACAGGTGACGCAGTATTTT | CASSPQLQVTQYF
TRBD1 | TRBJ1-5 | TRBV3-1/TRBV3-2 | - | TGTGCCAGCAGCTCCCGCAGGGGGGACAATCAGCCCCAGCATTTT | CASSSRRGDNQPQHF
- | TRBJ2-6 | TRBV4-1 | - | TGCGCCAGCAGCCAACCGAGGGAATTGAGCTCTGGGGCCAACGTCCTGACTTTC | CASSQPRELSSGANVLTF
- | TRBJ1-3 | TRBV5-1 | - | TGCGCCAGCAGCCCCTGGCCTTTCTCTGGAAACACCATATATTTT | CASSPWPFSGNTIYF
TRBD1 | TRBJ1-2 | TRBV4-1 | - | TGCGCCAGCAGCCAAGTTGAAGCAGGGGGCGGGGGTGGCTACACCTTC | CASSQVEAGGGGGYTF
TRBD1 | TRBJ2-1 | TRBV5-1 | - | TGCGCCAGCAGCCCAGGACAGGACAATGAGCAGTTCTTC | CASSPGQDNEQFF